The entry below describes one T cell receptor (beta chain). At one boundary the junction diverges from the germline segment, which might be a read error. The sample belongs to a study of beta chain features in type 1 diabetes. Sequenced material consisted of expressed TCRB transcripts (all of the isolated RNA was reverse transcribed). Some clones are missing from TCRdb's copy, which holds only in-frame ones; the method was immunoSEQ multiplex PCR. The table records more than 300,000 clones, roughly 8% of them present only once. Germline CDR1 is LNHDA and CDR2 is SQIVND (reference sequence). CDR3 length: 16 amino acids.

The chain links TRBV19 to TRBJ2-1; TRBD2 agrees at 7 bases. The sequence was obtained from a woman between 18 and 29 years old in good health. Sequences were obtained from central memory CD4+ T cells from blood. As DNA, the CDR3 is TGTGCCAGCAGTATGGGCGACGGGAGGTCCTACAATGAGCAGTTCTTC. This codes for CASSMGDGRSYNEQFF.